This T cell receptor beta chain came from a study of blood T cells in healthy people across ages. Each individual donor underwent a draw of ten milliliters of peripheral blood. At least ten counts were recorded for this clonotype. V lost 0 bases to trimming and J lost 12 bases, with 6 bases between them. This CDR3 has 11 residues. In germline, CDR1 is SGHVS, CDR2 FQNEAQ. Together with a sample-barcoded 5' primer, a J-beta primer mix was included in a second PCR lasting about 6 to 11 cycles. MiXCR, applied by TCRdb to the 5' RACE reads, yields one record per CDR3 protein. The repertoire includes 600,000 to 800,000 distinct CDR3 sequences, around 50% of them detected once, and 13% sits in the top ten.

J is TRBJ2-1 and V is TRBV7-8; D not certain. This receptor was taken from a woman of 80 years or more in good health. Sequencing was performed on blood. The CDR3 sequence is CASSLARWQFF. The CDR3 nucleotides read TGTGCCAGCAGCTTAGCGCGGTGGCAGTTCTTC.